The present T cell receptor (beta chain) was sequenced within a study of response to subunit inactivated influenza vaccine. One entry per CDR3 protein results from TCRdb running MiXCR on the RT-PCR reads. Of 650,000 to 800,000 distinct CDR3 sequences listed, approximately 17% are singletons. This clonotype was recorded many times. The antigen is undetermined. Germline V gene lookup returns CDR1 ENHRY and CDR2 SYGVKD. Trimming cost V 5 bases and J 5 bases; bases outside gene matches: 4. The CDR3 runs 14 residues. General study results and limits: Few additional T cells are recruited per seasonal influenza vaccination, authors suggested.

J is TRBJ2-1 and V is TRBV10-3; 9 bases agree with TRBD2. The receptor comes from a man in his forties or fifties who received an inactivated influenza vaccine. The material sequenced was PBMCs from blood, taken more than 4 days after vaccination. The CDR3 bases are TGTGCCATCAGTCCGCGGGGGGGCAACAATGAGCAGTTCTTC. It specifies CAISPRGGNNEQFF.